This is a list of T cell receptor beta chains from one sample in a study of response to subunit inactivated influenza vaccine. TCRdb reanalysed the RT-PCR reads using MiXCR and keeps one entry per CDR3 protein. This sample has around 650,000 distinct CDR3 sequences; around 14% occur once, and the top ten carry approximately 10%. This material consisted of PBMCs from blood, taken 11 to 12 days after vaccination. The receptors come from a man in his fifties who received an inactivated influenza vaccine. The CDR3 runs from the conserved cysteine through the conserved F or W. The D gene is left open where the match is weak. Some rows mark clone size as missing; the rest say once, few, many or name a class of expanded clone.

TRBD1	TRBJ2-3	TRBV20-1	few	TGCAGTGCGGTAATACTGGGACAGGGGGCAGGTTTCTTCACAGATACGCAGTATTTT	CSAVILGQGAGFFTDTQYF
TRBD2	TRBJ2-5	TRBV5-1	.	TGCGCCAGCAGACGGTTTTCGGGAGGAACCCTCCAAGAGACCCAGTACTTC	CASRRFSGGTLQETQYF
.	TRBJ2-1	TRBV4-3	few	TGCGCCAGCAGCCAAGAAGTGTCTACCCACAATGAGCAGTTCTTC	CASSQEVSTHNEQFF
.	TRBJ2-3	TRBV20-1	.	TGCAGTGCTAGCCACTCGGCAGAAGATACGCAGTATTTT	CSASHSAEDTQYF
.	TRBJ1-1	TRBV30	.	TGTGCCAACGAGCCGGGACCAATGAACACTGAAGCTTTCTTT	CANEPGPMNTEAFF
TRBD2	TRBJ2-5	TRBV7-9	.	TGTGCCAGCAGCTTAGCGGGTCGGGGGGGCGGAGAGACCCAGTACTTC	CASSLAGRGGGETQYF
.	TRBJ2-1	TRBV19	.	TGTGCCAGTAGTCCCGGGACTCGCTACAATGAGCAGTTCTTC	CASSPGTRYNEQFF
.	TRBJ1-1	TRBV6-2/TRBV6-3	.	TGTGCCAGCAGTTACGGGGCAGAAGCTTTCTTT	CASSYGAEAFF
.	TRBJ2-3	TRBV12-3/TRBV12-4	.	TGTGCCAGCAAGACGACTACCACCACAGATACGCAGTATTTT	CASKTTTTTDTQYF
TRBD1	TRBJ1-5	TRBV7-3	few	TGTGCCAGCAGCTTACCAACGTGTCACAGACAGGGCTCCCATAGCAATCAGCCCCAGCATTTT	CASSLPTCHRQGSHSNQPQHF
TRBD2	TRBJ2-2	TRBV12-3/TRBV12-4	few	TGTGCCAGCAGTTTAGGATTTAGCGGGAGGAACACCGGGGAGCTGTTTTTT	CASSLGFSGRNTGELFF
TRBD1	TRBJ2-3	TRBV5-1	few	TGCGCCAGCAGCGCCGGGACAGGGGCAACGGATACGCAGTATTTT	CASSAGTGATDTQYF
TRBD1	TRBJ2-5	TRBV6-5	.	TGTGCCAGCAGTTACACAGGACAGGGACAAGAGACCCAGTACTTC	CASSYTGQGQETQYF
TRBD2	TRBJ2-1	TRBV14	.	TGTGCCAGCAGACCGGGACTAGCGAACAATGAGCAGTTCTTC	CASRPGLANNEQFF
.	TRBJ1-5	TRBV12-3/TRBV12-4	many	TGTGCCAGCAGTCGGACAGACGCGAATCAGCCCCAGCATTTT	CASSRTDANQPQHF
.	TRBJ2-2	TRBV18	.	TGTGCCAGCTCACCCCCCGGGACTGTCGGGACCGGGGAGCTGTTTTTT	CASSPPGTVGTGELFF
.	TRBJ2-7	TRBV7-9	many	TGTGCCAGCAGCGAGAAGATGGGACACAACTACGAGCAGTACTTC	CASSEKMGHNYEQYF
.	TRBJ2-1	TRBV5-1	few	TGCGCCAGCAGCTTCCGGGAATACAATGAGCAGTTCTTC	CASSFREYNEQFF
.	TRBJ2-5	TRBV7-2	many	TGTGCCAGCAGCTTAGCTTCGGTAGGGCAAGGAGAGACCCAGTACTTC	CASSLASVGQGETQYF
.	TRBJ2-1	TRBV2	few	TGTGCCAGCACCGAAACCCCTAGGGGTGAGCAGTTCTTC	CASTETPRGEQFF
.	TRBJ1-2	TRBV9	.	TGTGCCAGCAGCGTAGTCGGGGGTGGCTACACCTTC	CASSVVGGGYTF
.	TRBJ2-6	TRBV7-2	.	TGTGCCAGCAGCCCCGGGGTTGTTGGGACTGGGGCCAACGTCCTGACTTTC	CASSPGVVGTGANVLTF
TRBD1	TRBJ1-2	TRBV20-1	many	TGCAGTGCTAGAGATGGCAGGGGGCCTAATGGCTACACCTTC	CSARDGRGPNGYTF
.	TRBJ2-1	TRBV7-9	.	TGTGCCAGCAGCTCGCAGTCAAGAACTGAGCAGTTCTTC	CASSSQSRTEQFF
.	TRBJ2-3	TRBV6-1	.	TGTGCCAGCAGTCCTGGACTAAAGTCAGATACGCAGTATTTT	CASSPGLKSDTQYF
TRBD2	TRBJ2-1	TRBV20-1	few	TGCAGTGCTAGTTCTAGCGGGAGGGTCAATGAGCAGTTCTTC	CSASSSGRVNEQFF
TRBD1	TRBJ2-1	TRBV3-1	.	TGTGCCAGCAGCCAAAGACGACAGGGTAATGAGCAGTTCTTC	CASSQRRQGNEQFF
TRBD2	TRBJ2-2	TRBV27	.	TGTGCCAGCAGTACCCGACTAGCGGGGGGCTCAAACACCGGGGAGCTGTTTTTT	CASSTRLAGGSNTGELFF
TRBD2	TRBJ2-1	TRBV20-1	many	TGCAGTGCTTCTACTAGCGGGAGGGCCTGGTTGGATGAGCAGTTCTTC	CSASTSGRAWLDEQFF
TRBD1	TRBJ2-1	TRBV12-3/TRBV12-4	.	TGTGCCAGCAGTTGGGGGACAGTTACAAATGAGCAGTTCTTC	CASSWGTVTNEQFF